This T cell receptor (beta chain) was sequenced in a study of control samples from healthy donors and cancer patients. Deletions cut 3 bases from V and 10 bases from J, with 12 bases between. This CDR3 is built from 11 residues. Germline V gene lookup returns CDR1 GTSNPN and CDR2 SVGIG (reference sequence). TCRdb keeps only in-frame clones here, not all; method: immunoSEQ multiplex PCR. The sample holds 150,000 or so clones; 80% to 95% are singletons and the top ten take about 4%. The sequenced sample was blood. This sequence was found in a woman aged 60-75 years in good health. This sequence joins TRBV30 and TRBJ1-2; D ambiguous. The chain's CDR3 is CAWRGPSFYTF. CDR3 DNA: TGTGCCTGGAGGGGCCCTAGCTTCTACACCTTC.